These 7 T cell receptor beta chains came from one sample sequenced in a study of memory CD8 T cells in hepatitis C reinfection. Libraries were prepared by immunoSEQ multiplex PCR; TCRdb keeps only in-frame clonotypes and omits some of them. The repertoire holds 44,000 or so clones, with approximately 90% as singletons. Time point here: peak reinfection, 3 to 8 weeks after reinfection detection. Sorted cells were sequenced directly ex vivo without any in vitro expansion. Material: naive CD8+ T cells sorted from blood. The receptors derive from a young man with hepatitis C virus infection.

The V and J genes are TRBV19 and TRBJ2-1; TRBD2 matches 10 bases. CDR1 and CDR2 (germline): LNHDA, SQIVND (reference sequence). The CDR3 loop spans 16 amino acids. The V and J ends lost 7 bases and 10 bases, in that order; junction bases with no gene match: 16. As DNA, the CDR3 is TGTGCCAGTACCTCCGCGGAGCTAGCGGGAGAGGTAGAGCAGTTCTTC. It codes for CASTSAELAGEVEQFF. The whole variable domain, remainder taken from reference TRBV19 and TRBJ2-1, is DGGITQSPKYLFRKEGQNVTLSCEQNLNHDAMYWYRQDPGQGLRLIYYSQIVNDFQKGDIAEGYSVSREKKESFPLTVTSAQKNPTAFYLCASTSAELAGEVEQFFGPGTRLTVL.

The chain carries TRBV4-1 and TRBJ2-7; maybe TRBD1 (6 bases). The V end was cut by 0 bases, the J end by 5 bases, with 20 bases between. CDR3 size: 17 residues. The germline CDR1 and CDR2 sequences are MGHRA and YSYEKL. CDR3 loop: CASSQEWGTIYPHEQYF. In DNA, the CDR3 is TGCGCCAGCAGCCAAGAATGGGGGACAATCTATCCCCACGAGCAGTACTTC.

V is TRBV27 and J is TRBJ1-1; D perhaps matches TRBD1 (5 bases). Germline assignment: CDR1 MNHEY and CDR2 SMNVEV (reference sequence). The CDR3 has 13 residues. V was clipped by 2 bases and J by 1 base, with 5 bases between them. The CDR3 DNA follows: TGTGCCAGCAGTTTACAGGGGAACACTGAAGCTTTCTTT. Protein product: CASSLQGNTEAFF.

This clone was observed a handful of times. The rearrangement joins TRBV10-3 to TRBJ2-1; weak D call: TRBD1 (5 bases). Germline values: CDR1 ENHRY, CDR2 SYGVKD. CDR3 size: 13 residues. Trimming shortened V by 6 bases and J by 6 bases, and 12 bases separated the two germline ends. CDR3 in DNA: TGTGCCATCAGCCTAGACAGTATCAATGAGCAGTTCTTC. Protein product: CAISLDSINEQFF.

This chain links TRBV28 with TRBJ2-7; 9 bases are a match to TRBD1. The CDR3 runs to 15 residues. V lost 2 bases, J lost 0 bases, and 2 bases stayed unmatched. Germline values: CDR1 MDHEN, CDR2 SYDVKM. CDR3 coding DNA: TGTGCCAGCAGTTTAGGGACAGGGTACTCCTACGAGCAGTACGTC. Protein: CASSLGTGYSYEQYV.

V gene TRBV6-6 combines with J gene TRBJ1-2; 10 nucleotides line up with TRBD1. The V gene end was trimmed by 6 bases and the J gene end by 3 bases; junction bases not matched to a gene: 4. The CDR3 is 14 residues long. Germline V gene sequence: CDR1 MNHNY, CDR2 SVGAGI (reference sequence). CDR3 bases: TGTGCCAGCAGGACAGGGGGCGACTACTATGGCTACACCTTC. It codes for CASRTGGDYYGYTF.

This chain joins TRBV7-9 and TRBJ2-2; 7 nucleotides align to TRBD1. The CDR3 sequence is 13 residues long. Germline V lookup: CDR1 SEHNR, CDR2 FQNEAQ (reference sequence). The V segment lost 5 bases and the J segment 6 bases; nucleotides outside the gene matches: 3. The CDR3: CASSQTGPGELFF. The CDR3 bases are TGTGCCAGCAGCCAGACAGGGCCCGGGGAGCTGTTTTTT.